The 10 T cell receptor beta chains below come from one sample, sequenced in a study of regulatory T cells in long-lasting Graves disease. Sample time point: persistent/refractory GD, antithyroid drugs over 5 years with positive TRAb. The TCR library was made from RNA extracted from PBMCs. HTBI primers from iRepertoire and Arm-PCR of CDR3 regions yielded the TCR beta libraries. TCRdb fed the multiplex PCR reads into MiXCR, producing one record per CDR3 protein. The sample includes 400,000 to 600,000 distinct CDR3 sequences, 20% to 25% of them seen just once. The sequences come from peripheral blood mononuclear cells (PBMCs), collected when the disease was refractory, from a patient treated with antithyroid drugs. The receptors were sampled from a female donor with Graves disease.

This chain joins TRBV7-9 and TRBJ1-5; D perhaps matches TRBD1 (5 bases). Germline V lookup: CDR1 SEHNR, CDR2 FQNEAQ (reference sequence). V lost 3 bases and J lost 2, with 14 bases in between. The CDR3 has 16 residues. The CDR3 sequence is CASSFGGPQGNQPQHF. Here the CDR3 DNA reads TGTGCCAGCAGCTTTGGGGGTCCGCAGGGCAATCAGCCCCAGCATTTT. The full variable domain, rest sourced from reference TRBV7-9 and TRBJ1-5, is DTGVSQNPRHKITKRGQNVTFRCDPISEHNRLYWYRQTLGQGPEFLTYFQNEAQLEKSRLLSDRFSAERPKGSFSTLEIQRTEQGDSAMYLCASSFGGPQGNQPQHFGDGTRLSIL.

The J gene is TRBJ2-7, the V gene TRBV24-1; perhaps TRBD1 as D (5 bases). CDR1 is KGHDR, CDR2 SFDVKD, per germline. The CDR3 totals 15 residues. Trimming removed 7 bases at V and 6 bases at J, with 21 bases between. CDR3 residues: CATRSRQTSPCEQYF. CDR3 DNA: TGTGCCACCAGGTCGAGACAGACCTCCCCATGCGAGCAGTACTTC.

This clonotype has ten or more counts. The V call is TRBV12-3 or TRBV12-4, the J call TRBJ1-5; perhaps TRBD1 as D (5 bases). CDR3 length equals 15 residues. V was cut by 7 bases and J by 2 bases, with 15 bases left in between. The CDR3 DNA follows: TGTGCCAGCACCTCGGGGGAAGGTGGCAATCAGCCCCAGCATTTT. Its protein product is CASTSGEGGNQPQHF.

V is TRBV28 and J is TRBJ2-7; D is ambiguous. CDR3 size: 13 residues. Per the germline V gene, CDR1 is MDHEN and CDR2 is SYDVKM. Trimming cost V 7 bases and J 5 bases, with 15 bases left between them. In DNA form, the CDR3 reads TGTGCCAGCAACACCCATGGGTTCCACGAGCAGTACTTC. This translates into CASNTHGFHEQYF. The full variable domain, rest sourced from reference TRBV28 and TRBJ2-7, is DVKVTQSSRYLVKRTGEKVFLECVQDMDHENMFWYRQDPGLGLRLIYFSYDVKMKEKGDIPEGYSVSREKKERFSLILESASTNQTSMYLCASNTHGFHEQYFGPGTRLTVT.

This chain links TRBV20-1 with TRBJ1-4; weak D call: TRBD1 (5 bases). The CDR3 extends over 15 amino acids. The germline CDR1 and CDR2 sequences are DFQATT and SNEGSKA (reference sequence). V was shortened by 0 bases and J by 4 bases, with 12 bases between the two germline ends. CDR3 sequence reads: CSARDWGQLNEKLFF. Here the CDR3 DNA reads TGCAGTGCTAGAGATTGGGGCCAGCTTAATGAAAAACTGTTTTTT.

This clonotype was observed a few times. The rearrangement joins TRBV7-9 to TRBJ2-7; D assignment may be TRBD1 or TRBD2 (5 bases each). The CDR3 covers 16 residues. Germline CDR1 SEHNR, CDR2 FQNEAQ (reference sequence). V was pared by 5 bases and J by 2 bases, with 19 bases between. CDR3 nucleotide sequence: TGTGCCAGCAGCCCAACCGGGACCCGCGATACCTACGAGCAGTACTTC. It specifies CASSPTGTRDTYEQYF.

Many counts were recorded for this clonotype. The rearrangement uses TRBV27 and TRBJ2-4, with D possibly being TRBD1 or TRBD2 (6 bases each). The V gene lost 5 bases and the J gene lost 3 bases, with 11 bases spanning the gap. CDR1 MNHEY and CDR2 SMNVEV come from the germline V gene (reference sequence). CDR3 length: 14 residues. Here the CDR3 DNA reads TGTGCCAGCAGTGCCGCGGGACACAAAAACATTCAGTACTTC. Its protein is CASSAAGHKNIQYF.

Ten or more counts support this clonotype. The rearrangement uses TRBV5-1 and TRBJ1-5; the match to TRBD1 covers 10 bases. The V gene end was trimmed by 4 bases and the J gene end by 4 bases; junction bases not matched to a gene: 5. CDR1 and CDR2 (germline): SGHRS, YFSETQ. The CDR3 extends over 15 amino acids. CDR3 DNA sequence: TGCGCCAGCAGCGAGGGACAGGGGCTAAATCAGCCCCAGCATTTT. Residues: CASSEGQGLNQPQHF.

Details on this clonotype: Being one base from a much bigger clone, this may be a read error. DNA for the CDR3: TGTGCCAGCAGCCCCGGGGGGGAGAACACCGGGGAGCTGTTTTTT. Translation: CASSPGGENTGELFF. The rearrangement links TRBV28 to TRBJ2-2; 8 nucleotides line up with TRBD2. The CDR3 totals 15 residues. The V and J ends lost 6 bases and 1 base, in that order; junction bases with no gene match: 4. Germline V lookup: CDR1 MDHEN, CDR2 SYDVKM.

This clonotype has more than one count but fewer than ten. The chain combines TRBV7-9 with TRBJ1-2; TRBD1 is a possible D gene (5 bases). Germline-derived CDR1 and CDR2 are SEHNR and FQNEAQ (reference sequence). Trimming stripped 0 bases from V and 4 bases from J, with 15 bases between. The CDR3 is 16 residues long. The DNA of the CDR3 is TGTGCCAGCAGCTTAGCCTATGAGACAGAGTCCTATGGCTACACCTTC. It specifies CASSLAYETESYGYTF.